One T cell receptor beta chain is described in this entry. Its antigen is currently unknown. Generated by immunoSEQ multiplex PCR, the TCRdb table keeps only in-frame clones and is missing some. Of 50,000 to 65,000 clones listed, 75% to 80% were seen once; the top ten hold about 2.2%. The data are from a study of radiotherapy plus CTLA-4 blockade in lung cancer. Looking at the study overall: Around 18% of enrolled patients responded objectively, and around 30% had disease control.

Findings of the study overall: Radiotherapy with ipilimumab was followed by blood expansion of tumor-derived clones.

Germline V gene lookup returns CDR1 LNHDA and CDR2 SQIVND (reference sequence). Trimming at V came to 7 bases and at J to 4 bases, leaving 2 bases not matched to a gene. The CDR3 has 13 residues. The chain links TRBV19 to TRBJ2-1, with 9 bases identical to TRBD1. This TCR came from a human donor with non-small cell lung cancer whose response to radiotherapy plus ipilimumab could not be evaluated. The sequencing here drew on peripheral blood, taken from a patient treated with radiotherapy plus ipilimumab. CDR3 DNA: TGTGCCAGTACGGGACAGGGTTACAATGAGCAGTTCTTC. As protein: CASTGQGYNEQFF. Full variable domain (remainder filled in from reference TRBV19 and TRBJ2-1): DGGITQSPKYLFRKEGQNVTLSCEQNLNHDAMYWYRQDPGQGLRLIYYSQIVNDFQKGDIAEGYSVSREKKESFPLTVTSAQKNPTAFYLCASTGQGYNEQFFGPGTRLTVL.